This T cell receptor beta chain was sequenced in a study of T-cell memory formation after mild COVID-19. A single record per CDR3 protein comes from TCRdb applying MiXCR to the 5' RACE reads. The sample holds hundreds of thousands of distinct CDR3 sequences, 20% to 25% seen once. Of note for this clonotype: The antigen is not known.

Study findings and constraints: CD4+ clones that contracted lay mainly in CM and EM; CD8+ ones lay in EMRA. Memory sampled before infection contained some responding clones, suggesting cross-reactive memory joined.

V was cut by 5 bases and J by 3 bases, with 8 bases left in between. Looked up from germline, CDR1 is SEHNR and CDR2 is FQNEAQ (reference sequence). CDR3 size: 12 residues. The sequence was collected from an adult woman who had mild COVID-19 (a few samples of this study predate the infection). Cell type and time point are not known. Source material: PBMCs or a T cell subset sorted from them (not recorded which). The chain recombines TRBV7-9 with TRBJ2-7; no clear D. CDR3 region: CASSTRLYEQYF. Here the CDR3 DNA reads TGTGCCAGCAGCACCCGCCTCTACGAGCAGTACTTC.